These T cell receptor beta chains were read from a single sample in a study of T cell responses to AZD1222 COVID-19 vaccine. TCRdb's copy holds only in-frame clones and misses some; the assay was immunoSEQ multiplex PCR. Of around 66,000 clones listed, less than 85% are singletons. The sequencing here drew on peripheral blood, taken on day 0 of MenACWY control vaccination. Source of these receptors: an adult in good health. Both conserved end residues are part of each CDR3. D genes are given only for firm matches. Some rows have no size entry. The others give once, few or many, or a class for an expanded clone.

cdr3_aa	cdr3_nt	clone_size	v_call	d_call	j_call
CASSLKSGLNYGYTF	TGTGCCAGCAGCCTCAAATCGGGGTTGAACTATGGCTACACCTTC	.	TRBV27	.	TRBJ1-2
CASSRGLAGELFF	TGTGCCAGCAGCCGAGGACTAGCCGGGGAGCTGTTTTTT	.	TRBV3-1/TRBV3-2	TRBD2	TRBJ2-2
CASSEYPYEQYF	TGTGCCAGCAGTGAATATCCCTACGAGCAGTACTTC	.	TRBV6-1	.	TRBJ2-7
CASSERTTGRLSGELFF	TGTGCCAGCAGTGAAAGGACGACAGGGCGGTTGTCCGGGGAGCTGTTTTTT	.	TRBV2	TRBD1	TRBJ2-2
CASSSSPINYGYTF	TGTGCCAGCAGTTCCTCGCCGATTAACTATGGCTACACCTTC	.	TRBV28	.	TRBJ1-2
CASSSLPAGDEQFF	TGTGCCAGCAGTTCCCTTCCTGCAGGGGATGAGCAGTTCTTC	once	TRBV7-8	.	TRBJ2-1
CASSLGRRVSEAFF	TGTGCCAGCAGCTTAGGGCGGCGCGTCTCTGAAGCTTTCTTT	.	TRBV7-8	.	TRBJ1-1
CASSLAPLGAYGYTF	TGTGCCAGCAGCTTAGCCCCACTAGGGGCGTATGGCTACACCTTC	few	TRBV7-2	.	TRBJ1-2
CASSYSSGASGYTF	TGTGCCAGCAGTTACTCTTCCGGGGCCTCGGGCTACACCTTC	.	TRBV11-2	.	TRBJ1-2
CASSSGLADNEQFF	TGCGCCAGCAGCTCCGGACTAGCGGACAATGAGCAGTTCTTC	.	TRBV5-1	TRBD2	TRBJ2-1
CATADRANQPQHF	TGTGCCACTGCGGACAGGGCGAATCAGCCCCAGCATTTT	.	TRBV28	TRBD1	TRBJ1-5
CASSPTSYEQYF	TGTGCCAGCAGTCCAACTAGCTACGAGCAGTACTTC	once	TRBV2	.	TRBJ2-7
CASSATKGPQHF	TGTGCCAGCAGTGCCACGAAAGGGCCCCAGCATTTT	.	TRBV25-1	.	TRBJ1-5
CAVQDGRAQYF	TGTGCCGTTCAGGACGGACGGGCCCAGTACTTC	.	TRBV30	.	TRBJ2-5